The present T cell receptor beta chain was sequenced within a study of cytomegalovirus exposure and HLA in healthy donors. About the research overall: A later analysis reported the 120 validation repertoires used the same platform as the approximately 660 first-cohort repertoires.

As to this clone: Antigen: not known.

Germline V gives CDR1 SEHNR, CDR2 FQNEAQ (reference sequence). This CDR3 is 17 amino acids long. V lost 2 bases to trimming and J lost 6 bases, with 20 bases between them. Study results and caveats: Subsequent analysis revealed that first-cohort TCR clusters tended to co-occur in the approximately 120 validation repertoires. Rare TCR sequences dominated, though some public TCRs recurred in many donors. Cytomegalovirus association was listed for approximately 150 TCR beta chains.

This table comes from immunoSEQ multiplex PCR, and its TCRdb copy is limited to in-frame clones, with some not included. The sample shows some 220,000 clones, approximately 90% of them seen only once. The sequencing input was PBMCs. This TCR came from a young woman in good health and CMV-seronegative. The chain joins TRBV7-9 to TRBJ2-1, with D possibly matching TRBD2 (6 bases). The CDR3 region is CASSLLGGARILNEQFF. DNA of the CDR3: TGTGCCAGCAGCTTATTAGGCGGGGCTAGAATTCTCAATGAGCAGTTCTTC. Looking up the rest from reference TRBV7-9 and TRBJ2-1 gives the full variable domain: DTGVSQNPRHKITKRGQNVTFRCDPISEHNRLYWYRQTLGQGPEFLTYFQNEAQLEKSRLLSDRFSAERPKGSFSTLEIQRTEQGDSAMYLCASSLLGGARILNEQFFGPGTRLTVL.